These 32 T cell receptor beta chains came from one sample sequenced in a study of T-cell reconstitution after alpha-beta-depleted transplantation in children. Unique molecular identifiers were incorporated into the prepared TCRbeta library. TCRdb fed the PCR reads into MiXCR, producing one record per CDR3 protein. Among 300,000 to 400,000 distinct CDR3 sequences listed, approximately 23% were seen once. This sample comprised PBMCs, mostly from graft donor cells, obtained 180 days after TCRalphabeta/CD19-depleted stem cell transplant. The receptors shown here come from a male patient younger than 18 who had a stem cell transplant for acute lymphoblastic leukemia, so the T cells may come from the graft donor.

The rearrangement joins TRBV4-1 to TRBJ1-1; tentatively, D is TRBD1 (5 bases). This CDR3 spans 15 amino acids. Looked up from germline, CDR1 is MGHRA and CDR2 is YSYEKL. V dropped 0 bases and J dropped 6 bases, with 14 bases sitting between them. CDR3: CASSQEGRRGSEAFF. For the CDR3, the DNA is TGCGCCAGCAGCCAAGAAGGAAGGAGGGGCTCTGAAGCTTTCTTT.

The CDR3 spells CASSRTSESYEQYF. In nucleotides, the CDR3 is TGCGCCAGCAGCCGGACTAGCGAGTCCTACGAGCAGTACTTC. The V and J genes are TRBV5-1 and TRBJ2-7, with TRBD2 matching 9 bases. There are 14 residues in the CDR3. The germline CDR1 and CDR2 sequences are SGHRS and YFSETQ. J lost 1 base, V lost 4 bases, and 3 bases had no gene match.

CDR3 region: CATKKGRLGLAEYNEQFF. The CDR3 region has the DNA TGTGCCACCAAAAAAGGAAGGCTCGGTCTAGCGGAATACAATGAGCAGTTCTTC. The rearrangement links TRBV27 to TRBJ2-1; TRBD2 agrees at 7 bases. The CDR3 length is 18 residues. The junction had 22 bases not matched to a gene; V was cut back by 10 bases and J by 4 bases. CDR1 is MNHEY and CDR2 is SMNVEV in the germline V gene (reference sequence).

The chain is built from TRBV4-2 and TRBJ2-7, with TRBD1 matching over 10 bases. CDR1 and CDR2 from the germline V gene are LGHNA and YNFKEQ. The CDR3 loop spans 15 amino acids. Trimming cost V 2 bases and J 4 bases; bases outside gene matches: 5. Here the CDR3 DNA reads TGTGCCAGCAGCCAAACCGGGACAGGGGAGTACGAGCAGTACTTC. It yields the protein CASSQTGTGEYEQYF.

The chain employs TRBV21-1 and TRBJ2-3; TRBD2 reflects the table's D call only, with no check against the DNA. TRBV21-1 is given as a pseudogene. The CDR3 is made up of 17 amino acids. Here the CDR3 DNA reads TGTGCCAGCAGTCGGGGACTAGCGGGTCCTAACACAGATACGCAGTATTTT. Translation gives CASSRGLAGPNTDTQYF.

This clonotype was counted a few times. The V gene is TRBV5-1, the J gene TRBJ1-1, with 8 bases that match TRBD1. In germline, CDR1 is SGHRS, CDR2 YFSETQ. Unmatched junction bases numbered 11, after V lost 4 bases and J lost 6 bases. This CDR3 is 15 amino acids long. Written as DNA, the CDR3 is TGCGCCAGCAGCCCTGCGGACAGGGTGGTTCCTGAAGCTTTCTTT. The encoded protein is CASSPADRVVPEAFF.

The chain carries TRBV3-1 and TRBJ2-2; 12 bases are a match to TRBD2. The junction had 5 bases not matched to a gene; V was cut back by 3 bases and J by 6 bases. The CDR3 totals 16 residues. Germline CDR1 LGHDT, CDR2 YNNKEL (reference sequence). The DNA of the CDR3 is TGTGCCAGCAGCCACCGACTAGCGGGGGTGGCCGGGGAGCTGTTTTTT. Protein: CASSHRLAGVAGELFF. Full variable domain (outside the CDR3, taken from reference TRBV3-1 and TRBJ2-2): DTAVSQTPKYLVTQMGNDKSIKCEQNLGHDTMYWYKQDSKKFLKIMFSYNNKELIINETVPNRFSPKSPDKAHLNLHINSLELGDSAVYFCASSHRLAGVAGELFFGEGSRLTVL.

The chain combines TRBV4-1 with TRBJ2-3; a possible D gene is TRBD1 (5 bases). CDR3 size: 18 residues. The germline V gene encodes CDR1 MGHRA and CDR2 YSYEKL. Trimming pared 3 bases from V and 1 base from J, leaving 20 bases between. CDR3 DNA sequence: TGCGCCAGCAGCCAGCTATTTCTGACAGAGACTCGCACAGATACGCAGTATTTT. Translated, it gives CASSQLFLTETRTDTQYF.

This clonotype was seen more than once but under ten times. This chain links TRBV20-1 with TRBJ2-7; no clear D gene. This CDR3 region has 13 residues. Germline CDR1 DFQATT, CDR2 SNEGSKA (reference sequence). V was pared by 1 base and J by 3 bases, with 10 bases between. The chain's CDR3 is CSARGLQDYEQYF. The CDR3 DNA sequence: TGCAGTGCTAGAGGCCTCCAAGACTACGAGCAGTACTTC.

V is TRBV10-3 and J is TRBJ2-7, with 9 bases matching TRBD2. This CDR3 is 15 amino acids long. Germline V CDR1 and CDR2: ENHRY, SYGVKD. Trimming at V came to 0 bases and at J to 10 bases, leaving 10 bases not matched to a gene. CDR3 DNA sequence: TGTGCCATCAGTGAGTCGAAAGGTTTAGCGGGAGTACAGTACTTC. Encoded protein: CAISESKGLAGVQYF.

The CDR3 here is CASSQIRDNGNTGELFF. The DNA of the CDR3 is TGTGCCAGCAGTCAAATACGGGATAACGGCAACACCGGGGAGCTGTTTTTT. V usage is TRBV25-1 and J usage is TRBJ2-2, with D tentatively TRBD2 (5 bases). Germline CDR1 MGHDK, CDR2 SYGVNS. V was trimmed by 5 bases and J by 2 bases, leaving 18 bases between them. CDR3 length equals 17 residues.

This clonotype showed up just a few times. This chain connects TRBV12-3 or TRBV12-4 to TRBJ1-3, with 7 bases lining up with TRBD1. Trimming at V came to 4 bases and at J to 2 bases, leaving 5 bases not matched to a gene. The CDR3 spans 15 residues. The CDR3 here is CASSWDSSTGNTIYF. CDR3 DNA sequence: TGTGCCAGCAGTTGGGACAGCTCAACTGGAAACACCATATATTTT.

CDR3 in amino acids: CASSHPRWATSGRAGGDEQFF. The DNA of the CDR3 is TGCGCCAGCAGCCACCCAAGATGGGCTACTAGCGGGAGGGCCGGGGGCGATGAGCAGTTCTTC. V gene TRBV4-1 combines with J gene TRBJ2-1; TRBD2 matches at 13 bases. Germline trimming cut 3 bases from V and 8 bases from J; bases unmatched to any gene: 22. From germline, CDR1 is MGHRA and CDR2 YSYEKL. The CDR3 totals 21 residues.

This sequence joins TRBV18 and TRBJ1-1; D uncertain. With 1 base removed from V and 8 bases from J, the gap between germline ends came to 17 bases. From germline, CDR1 is KGHSH and CDR2 LQKENI. This CDR3 spans 15 amino acids. Written as DNA, the CDR3 is TGTGCCAGCTCACCACAGGGCCGCTTATCCGAGGAAGCTTTCTTT. This translates into CASSPQGRLSEEAFF.

This clonotype was counted between two and nine times. J is TRBJ2-3 and V is TRBV12-3 or TRBV12-4; TRBD1 is a possible D gene (5 bases). This CDR3 comprises 17 residues. V lost 5 bases and J 1 base, leaving 19 bases between the germline ends. CDR3 sequence reads: CASSPLLAGSRTDTQYF. In DNA, the CDR3 is TGTGCCAGCAGTCCCTTGCTGGCAGGGTCACGCACAGATACGCAGTATTTT.

This clonotype was seen a few times. The rearrangement uses TRBV3-1 and TRBJ2-1, with 7 nucleotides matching TRBD1. The V and J ends lost 5 bases and 7 bases, in that order; junction bases with no gene match: 11. The CDR3 has 15 residues. Germline V lookup: CDR1 LGHDT, CDR2 YNNKEL (reference sequence). The CDR3 here is CASSSGQYPGNEQFF. CDR3 DNA sequence: TGTGCCAGCAGCTCGGGACAGTACCCGGGGAATGAGCAGTTCTTC.

The genes are TRBV29-1 and TRBJ1-2; D remains ambiguous. CDR1 SQVTM and CDR2 ANQGSEA come from the germline V gene. The CDR3 loop spans 12 amino acids. V dropped 2 bases and J dropped 5 bases, with 9 bases sitting between them. The CDR3 coding sequence is TGCAGCGTTGAACCTCTGGATTATGGCTACACCTTC. Its translation: CSVEPLDYGYTF.

This clonotype was observed once. The chain links TRBV20-1 to TRBJ2-2, with 9 bases matching TRBD2. Germline trimming cut 2 bases from V and 3 bases from J; bases unmatched to any gene: 7. The CDR3 contains 16 residues. The germline gives CDR1 DFQATT, CDR2 SNEGSKA (reference sequence). The CDR3 loop reads CSARTPGLAYTGELFF. In DNA form, the CDR3 reads TGCAGTGCTAGAACGCCGGGACTAGCCTACACCGGGGAGCTGTTTTTT.

The table lists this clonotype with a few counts. The chain is built from TRBV7-9 and TRBJ2-5, with TRBD2 identical over 9 bases. The CDR3 has 15 amino acids. Germline V gives CDR1 SEHNR, CDR2 FQNEAQ (reference sequence). Trimming cost V 5 bases and J 4 bases; bases outside gene matches: 8. CDR3 amino acids: CASSVHSGSVETQYF. Here the CDR3 DNA reads TGTGCCAGCAGCGTCCATAGCGGGAGTGTAGAGACCCAGTACTTC.

V usage is TRBV10-3 and J usage is TRBJ2-3; 10 positions agree with TRBD2. CDR3 length: 16 amino acids. Germline lookup yields CDR1 ENHRY and CDR2 SYGVKD. V was clipped by 3 bases and J by 0 bases; unmatched bases: 3. This chain's CDR3 is CAISDKTSGSTDTQYF. CDR3 sequence (DNA): TGTGCCATCAGTGATAAGACTAGCGGGAGCACAGATACGCAGTATTTT.

The V and J genes are TRBV25-1 and TRBJ2-1; D is perhaps TRBD2 (6 bases). CDR1 and CDR2 (germline): MGHDK, SYGVNS. Trimming removed 4 bases from V and 7 bases from J, with 14 bases in between. The CDR3 spans 14 residues. The CDR3 DNA sequence: TGTGCCAGCAGTGCGTCGGGAGTCCCTAATGAGCAGTTCTTC. Its translation: CASSASGVPNEQFF.

V usage is TRBV18 and J usage is TRBJ2-7; the match to TRBD2 covers 7 bases. This CDR3 region has 16 residues. The J segment lost 0 bases and the V segment lost 4 bases, leaving 9 bases of the junction unmatched. Germline lookup yields CDR1 KGHSH and CDR2 LQKENI. CDR3 coding DNA: TGTGCCAGCTCACAAACTAGCGCCTTGAGCTCCTACGAGCAGTACTTC. Translation gives CASSQTSALSSYEQYF.

The chain joins TRBV20-1 to TRBJ2-7, with D possibly TRBD2 on 7 matching bases. Trimming took 6 bases from V and 7 from J, leaving 19 bases between them. Germline V gene sequence: CDR1 DFQATT, CDR2 SNEGSKA (reference sequence). This CDR3 spans 13 amino acids. The CDR3, as DNA: TGCAGTGCGCAAAGGGGGGGGTACGGGGAGCAGTACTTC. This translates into CSAQRGGYGEQYF.

The chain's CDR3 is CASSLYGFEIQETQYF. For the CDR3, the DNA is TGCGCCAGCAGCTTGTATGGTTTCGAGATCCAAGAGACCCAGTACTTC. The chain is built from TRBV5-1 and TRBJ2-5, with unresolved D. Per the germline V gene, CDR1 is SGHRS and CDR2 is YFSETQ. The CDR3 has 16 amino acids. With 1 base removed from V and 1 base from J, the gap between germline ends came to 14 bases.

The rearrangement joins TRBV5-5 to TRBJ2-1, with TRBD2 matching 10 bases. With 5 bases clipped from V and 3 bases from J, the junction kept 5 bases outside the gene matches. The CDR3 length is 15 residues. CDR1 and CDR2 (germline): SGHKS, YYEKEE (reference sequence). CDR3 coding DNA: TGTGCCAGCAGTATGATAGCGGGAGGCTACAATGAGCAGTTCTTC. Translated, it gives CASSMIAGGYNEQFF.

In its sample, this clonotype was seen a few times. The chain recombines TRBV9 with TRBJ2-1; D possibly corresponds to TRBD2 (5 bases). The CDR3 is made up of 12 amino acids. CDR1 SGDLS and CDR2 YYNGEE come from the germline V gene. The V end lost 4 bases, the J end lost 8 bases, and 10 bases lay between the germline ends. CDR3 sequence reads: CASSLLADEQFF. CDR3 coding DNA: TGTGCCAGCAGCTTGCTAGCCGATGAGCAGTTCTTC.

There are a few counts of this clonotype. The gene calls are TRBV9 and TRBJ1-1, with unresolved D. The CDR3 runs to 14 residues. Germline assignment: CDR1 SGDLS and CDR2 YYNGEE. The V end was cut by 2 bases, the J end by 3 bases, with 11 bases between. The CDR3 DNA is TGTGCCAGCAGCGTGGGGAAGTTGGACACTGAAGCTTTCTTT. As protein: CASSVGKLDTEAFF.

This chain links TRBV13 with TRBJ2-3; D unclear. CDR3 length equals 12 residues. CDR1 and CDR2 from the germline V gene are PRHDT and FYEKMQ (reference sequence). Trimming left V 2 bases short and J 4 bases short, with 4 bases between. CDR3 sequence: CASSLYPDTQYF. Here the CDR3 DNA reads TGTGCCAGCAGCTTATATCCAGATACGCAGTATTTT.

This clonotype was detected many times. The chain carries TRBV7-9 and TRBJ2-5; D possibly matches TRBD1 or TRBD2 (5 bases each). V was pared by 5 bases and J by 1 base, with 11 bases between. Per the germline V gene, CDR1 is SEHNR and CDR2 is FQNEAQ (reference sequence). The CDR3 contains 14 residues. The CDR3 protein is CASSRGRAQETQYF. The CDR3 nucleotides read TGTGCCAGCAGCCGGGGCAGGGCCCAAGAGACCCAGTACTTC.

The chain couples TRBV24-1 to TRBJ2-6, with unresolved D. The CDR3 length is 17 residues. Looked up from germline, CDR1 is KGHDR and CDR2 is SFDVKD. The V and J ends lost 0 bases and 4 bases respectively, with 12 bases between them. The CDR3: CATSDLPRAPGANVLTF. Written as DNA, the CDR3 is TGTGCCACCAGTGATTTGCCTCGGGCACCCGGGGCCAACGTCCTGACTTTC.

Here the CDR3 reads CSARGSKWYNEQFF. The CDR3 coding sequence is TGCAGTGCTAGGGGGAGCAAGTGGTACAATGAGCAGTTCTTC. The V call is TRBV20-1, the J call TRBJ2-1; possibly TRBD2 for D (5 bases). CDR1 is DFQATT, CDR2 SNEGSKA, per germline (reference sequence). V shed 3 bases and J shed 4 bases, with 13 bases lying between them. CDR3 length: 14 amino acids.

Written as DNA, the CDR3 is TGCGCCAGCAGTTTGTCCGGACAGGACACTGAAGCTTTCTTT. Amino acid sequence: CASSLSGQDTEAFF. This chain uses TRBV5-1 with TRBJ1-1, with 7 bases aligning to TRBD1. The CDR3 has 14 residues. Germline V lookup: CDR1 SGHRS, CDR2 YFSETQ. The V and J ends lost 5 bases and 3 bases, in that order; junction bases with no gene match: 7. The full variable domain, completed using reference TRBV5-1 and TRBJ1-1, is KAGVTQTPRYLIKTRGQQVTLSCSPISGHRSVSWYQQTPGQGLQFLFEYFSETQRNKGNFPGRFSGRQFSNSRSEMNVSTLELGDSALYLCASSLSGQDTEAFFGQGTRLTVV.